The 8 T cell receptor beta chains listed next were all sequenced from one sample in a study of blood T cell repertoires in COVID-19. TCRdb keeps only in-frame clones here, not all; method: immunoSEQ multiplex PCR. This repertoire shows over 55,000 clones, about 90% found once; its top ten account for around 5.3%. Sequences were obtained from peripheral blood. All receptors come from a man in his fifties with active COVID-19.

V gene TRBV5-5 combines with J gene TRBJ1-2; D unclear. The germline V and J ends were trimmed by 1 base and 4 bases, with 11 bases remaining between them. The CDR3 length is 14 residues. Germline CDR1 SGHKS, CDR2 YYEKEE (reference sequence). CDR3 nucleotide sequence: TGTGCCAGCAGCTTGAAGGACTCCGCCTATGGCTACACCTTC. This encodes CASSLKDSAYGYTF.

V is TRBV6-2 or TRBV6-3 and J is TRBJ2-3; TRBD2 matches 7 bases. The CDR3 runs to 14 residues. The trim removed 5 bases at V and 6 bases at J, leaving 8 bases unmatched. The germline V gene encodes CDR1 MNHEY and CDR2 SVGEGT. The CDR3, as DNA: TGTGCCAGCAGTGCCCGCGTGGGAGGGGATACGCAGTATTTT. Protein: CASSARVGGDTQYF.

The chain uses TRBV6-5 and TRBJ2-1, with D maybe TRBD2 (6 bases). The CDR3 extends over 13 amino acids. V lost 6 bases, J lost 6 bases, and 12 bases lay in between. Germline V gives CDR1 MNHEY, CDR2 SVGAGI. CDR3 DNA: TGTGCCAGCAGATCGACTAGATCCAATGAGCAGTTCTTC. Translation: CASRSTRSNEQFF.

V usage is TRBV5-6 and J usage is TRBJ2-7; possible D gene TRBD2, 7 bases. The CDR3 length is 15 residues. The germline V gene encodes CDR1 SGHDT and CDR2 YYEEEE. V was clipped by 4 bases and J by 2 bases, with 16 bases between them. CDR3 coding DNA: TGTGCCAGCAGCCCTCGCGGGGGCATCCCCTACGAGCAGTACTTC. Translated: CASSPRGGIPYEQYF.

The chain joins TRBV4-3 to TRBJ2-1; 8 nucleotides match TRBD1. Germline CDR1 reads LGHNA; CDR2 reads YSLEER. The CDR3 consists of 19 residues. Trimming cost V 0 bases and J 1 base; bases outside gene matches: 11. The CDR3: CASSQETTRTGRSYNEQFF. For the CDR3, the DNA is TGCGCCAGCAGCCAAGAGACAACCCGGACAGGGAGGTCCTACAATGAGCAGTTCTTC.

The chain has TRBV5-6 and TRBJ1-5, with a tentative D call TRBD1 (5 bases). The CDR3 extends over 16 amino acids. Germline V gene sequence: CDR1 SGHDT, CDR2 YYEEEE. With 0 bases removed from V and 1 base from J, the gap between germline ends came to 11 bases. The CDR3 sequence: CASSLGGSGSNQPQHF. CDR3 DNA sequence: TGTGCCAGCAGCTTGGGGGGCTCAGGGAGCAATCAGCCCCAGCATTTT. Full variable domain (outside the CDR3, taken from reference TRBV5-6 and TRBJ1-5): DAGVTQSPTHLIKTRGQQVTLRCSPKSGHDTVSWYQQALGQGPQFIFQYYEEEERQRGNFPDRFSGHQFPNYSSELNVNALLLGDSALYLCASSLGGSGSNQPQHFGDGTRLSIL.

The sample holds one count of this clone. V usage is TRBV6-5 and J usage is TRBJ1-2; perhaps TRBD1 as D (5 bases). Per the germline V gene, CDR1 is MNHEY and CDR2 is SVGAGI. Trimming pared 4 bases from V and 7 bases from J, leaving 13 bases between. This CDR3 is 13 amino acids long. The CDR3 DNA reads TGTGCCAGCAGTTTGGGACGGGGGAGTGGCTACACCTTC. This codes for CASSLGRGSGYTF.

The chain has TRBV9 and TRBJ2-1, with D perhaps TRBD1 (6 bases). The CDR3 has 16 residues. Trimming removed 3 bases from V and 2 bases from J, with 15 bases in between. Germline lookup yields CDR1 SGDLS and CDR2 YYNGEE. This CDR3 reads CASSAPTGRTYNEQFF. The CDR3 DNA reads TGTGCCAGCAGCGCTCCAACAGGGAGAACCTACAATGAGCAGTTCTTC.